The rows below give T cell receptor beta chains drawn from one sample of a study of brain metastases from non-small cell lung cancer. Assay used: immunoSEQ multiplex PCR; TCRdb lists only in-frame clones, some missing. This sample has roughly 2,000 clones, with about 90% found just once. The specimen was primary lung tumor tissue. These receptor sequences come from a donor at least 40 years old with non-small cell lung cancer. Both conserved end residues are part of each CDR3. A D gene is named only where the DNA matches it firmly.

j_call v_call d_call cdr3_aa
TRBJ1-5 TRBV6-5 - CASSYKGGNQPQHF
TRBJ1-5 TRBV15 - CATSRPGSNQPQHF
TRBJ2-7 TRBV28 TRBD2 CASQGLAGEQYF
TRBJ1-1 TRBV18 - CASSMEGNTEAFF
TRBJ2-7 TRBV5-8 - CASSLFRGPRLPYEQYF
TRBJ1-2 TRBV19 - CASSIGQYGYTF
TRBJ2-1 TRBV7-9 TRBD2 CASSSPGTSGFYNEQFF
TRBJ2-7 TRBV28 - CASSLSSEGQYF
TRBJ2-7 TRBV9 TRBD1 CASSEGQGAKQYF
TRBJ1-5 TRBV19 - CASSITASNQPQHF
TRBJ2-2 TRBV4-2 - CASSQELSGELFF
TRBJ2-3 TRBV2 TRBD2 CASKRGLATSTDTQYF